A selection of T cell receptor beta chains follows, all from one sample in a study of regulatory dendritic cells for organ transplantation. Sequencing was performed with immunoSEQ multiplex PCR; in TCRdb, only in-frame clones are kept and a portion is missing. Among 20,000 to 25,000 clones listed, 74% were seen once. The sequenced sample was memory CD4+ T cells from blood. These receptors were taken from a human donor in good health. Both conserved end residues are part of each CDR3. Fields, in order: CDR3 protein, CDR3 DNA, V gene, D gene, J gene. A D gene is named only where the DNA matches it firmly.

CDR3: CASRGQGDTGELFF
DNA: TGTGCCAGCAGAGGACAGGGGGACACCGGGGAGCTGTTTTTT
V: TRBV9
D: TRBD1
J: TRBJ2-2

CDR3: CASSQDKLFTDTQYF
DNA: TGTGCCAGCAGCCAGGACAAACTATTCACAGATACGCAGTATTTT
V: TRBV4-2
D: .
J: TRBJ2-3

CDR3: CASSLDPGRGNTIYF
DNA: TGTGCCAGCAGCCTAGATCCCGGGAGAGGAAACACCATATATTTT
V: TRBV11-2
D: .
J: TRBJ1-3

CDR3: CASSKNRGEAFF
DNA: TGTGCCAGCAGCAAAAACAGGGGGGAGGCTTTCTTT
V: TRBV5-6
D: TRBD1
J: TRBJ1-1

CDR3: CASGLSGETQYF
DNA: TGTGCCAGCGGGCTGAGTGGGGAGACCCAGTACTTC
V: TRBV6-1
D: .
J: TRBJ2-5

CDR3: CASSLSRDSWGYTF
DNA: TGTGCCAGCAGCTTGAGTCGGGACAGTTGGGGCTACACCTTC
V: TRBV5-4
D: TRBD1
J: TRBJ1-2

CDR3: CASRLNQAGASEAFF
DNA: TGTGCCAGCAGATTAAATCAGGCAGGGGCTTCTGAAGCTTTCTTT
V: TRBV11-3
D: .
J: TRBJ1-1

CDR3: CASSLEGTSGGLNEQFF
DNA: TGTGCCAGCAGCTTAGAAGGGACTAGCGGGGGACTCAATGAGCAGTTCTTC
V: TRBV7-2
D: TRBD2
J: TRBJ2-1

CDR3: CASSGGGRGNGYTF
DNA: TGTGCCAGCAGCGGGGGGGGACGGGGGAATGGCTACACCTTC
V: TRBV5-4
D: .
J: TRBJ1-2

CDR3: CASTNSAGGTEAFF
DNA: TGTGCCAGCACAAATTCGGCCGGGGGGACTGAAGCTTTCTTT
V: TRBV11-3
D: .
J: TRBJ1-1

CDR3: CASSPGQNTDTQYF
DNA: TGTGCCAGTAGTCCCGGACAGAACACAGATACGCAGTATTTT
V: TRBV19
D: .
J: TRBJ2-3

CDR3: CASSFGQGYGYTF
DNA: TGTGCCAGCAGCTTTGGACAGGGGTATGGCTACACCTTC
V: TRBV7-3
D: TRBD1
J: TRBJ1-2